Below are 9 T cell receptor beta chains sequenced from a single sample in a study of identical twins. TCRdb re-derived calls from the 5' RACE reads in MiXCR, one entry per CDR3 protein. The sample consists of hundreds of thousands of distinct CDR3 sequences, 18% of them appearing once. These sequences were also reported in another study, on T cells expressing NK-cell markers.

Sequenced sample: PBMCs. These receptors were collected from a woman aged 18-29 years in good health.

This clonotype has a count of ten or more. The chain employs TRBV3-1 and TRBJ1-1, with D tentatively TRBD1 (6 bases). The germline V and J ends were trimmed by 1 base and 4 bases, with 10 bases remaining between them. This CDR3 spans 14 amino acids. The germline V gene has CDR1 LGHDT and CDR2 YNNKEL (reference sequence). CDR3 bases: TGTGCCAGCAGCCAAGGTGGAGGGGGCACTGAAGCTTTCTTT. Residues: CASSQGGGGTEAFF.

The DNA for the CDR3 is TGTGCCAGCAGCTCCTTGGCTAGCGGGAGCGGCGAGCAGTACTTC. This encodes CASSSLASGSGEQYF. The chain couples TRBV7-8 to TRBJ2-7; 10 nucleotides match TRBD2. The germline V gene encodes CDR1 SGHVS and CDR2 FQNEAQ. The CDR3 is 15 amino acids. V dropped 4 bases and J dropped 6; count of bases not matched to a gene: 9.

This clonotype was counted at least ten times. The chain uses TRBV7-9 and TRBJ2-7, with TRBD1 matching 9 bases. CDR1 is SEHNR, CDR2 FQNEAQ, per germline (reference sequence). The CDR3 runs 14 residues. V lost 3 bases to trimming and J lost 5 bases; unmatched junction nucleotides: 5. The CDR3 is CASSLGTGSNEQYF. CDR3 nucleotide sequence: TGTGCCAGCAGCTTGGGGACAGGGTCCAACGAGCAGTACTTC.

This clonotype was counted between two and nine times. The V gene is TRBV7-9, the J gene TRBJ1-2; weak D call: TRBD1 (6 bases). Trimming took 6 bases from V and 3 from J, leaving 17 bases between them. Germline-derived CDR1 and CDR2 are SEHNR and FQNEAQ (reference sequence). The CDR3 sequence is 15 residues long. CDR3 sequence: CASSRIQGHHYGYTF. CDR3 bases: TGTGCCAGCAGTCGAATTCAGGGGCACCACTATGGCTACACCTTC.

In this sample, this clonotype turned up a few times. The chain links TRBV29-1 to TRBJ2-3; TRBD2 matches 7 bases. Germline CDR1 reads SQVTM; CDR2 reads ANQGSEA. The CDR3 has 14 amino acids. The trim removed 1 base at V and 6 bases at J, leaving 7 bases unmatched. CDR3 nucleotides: TGCAGCGTTGAAGGTGGCGCGGGAGCGGATACGCAGTATTTT. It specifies CSVEGGAGADTQYF.

The CDR3 sequence is CSAFAINEQFF. CDR3 bases: TGCAGTGCCTTCGCTATCAATGAGCAGTTCTTC. This rearrangement joins TRBV20-1 to TRBJ2-1; D unclear. This CDR3 spans 11 amino acids. Germline V CDR1 and CDR2: DFQATT, SNEGSKA (reference sequence). Between the trimmed V and J ends, which lost 6 bases and 6 bases, there was a span of 9 bases.

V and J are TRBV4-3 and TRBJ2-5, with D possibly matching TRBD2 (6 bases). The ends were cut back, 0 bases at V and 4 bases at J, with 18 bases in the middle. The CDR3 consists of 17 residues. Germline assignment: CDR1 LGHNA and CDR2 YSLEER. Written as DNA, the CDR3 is TGCGCCAGCAGCCAAGAAGGGTCGCGGAGGGGAGGAGAGACCCAGTACTTC. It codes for CASSQEGSRRGGETQYF.

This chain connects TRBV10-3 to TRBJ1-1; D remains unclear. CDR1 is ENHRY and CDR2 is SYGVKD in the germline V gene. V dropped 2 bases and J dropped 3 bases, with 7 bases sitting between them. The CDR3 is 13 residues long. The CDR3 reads CAISEMWDTEAFF. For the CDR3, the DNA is TGTGCCATCAGTGAGATGTGGGACACTGAAGCTTTCTTT.

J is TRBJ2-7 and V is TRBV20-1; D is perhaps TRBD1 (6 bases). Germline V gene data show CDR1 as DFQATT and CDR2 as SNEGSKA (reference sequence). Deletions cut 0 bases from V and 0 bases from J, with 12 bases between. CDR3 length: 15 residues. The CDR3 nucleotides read TGCAGTGCTAGAGATCAGGAAGGGGGCTCCTACGAGCAGTACTTC. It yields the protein CSARDQEGGSYEQYF.